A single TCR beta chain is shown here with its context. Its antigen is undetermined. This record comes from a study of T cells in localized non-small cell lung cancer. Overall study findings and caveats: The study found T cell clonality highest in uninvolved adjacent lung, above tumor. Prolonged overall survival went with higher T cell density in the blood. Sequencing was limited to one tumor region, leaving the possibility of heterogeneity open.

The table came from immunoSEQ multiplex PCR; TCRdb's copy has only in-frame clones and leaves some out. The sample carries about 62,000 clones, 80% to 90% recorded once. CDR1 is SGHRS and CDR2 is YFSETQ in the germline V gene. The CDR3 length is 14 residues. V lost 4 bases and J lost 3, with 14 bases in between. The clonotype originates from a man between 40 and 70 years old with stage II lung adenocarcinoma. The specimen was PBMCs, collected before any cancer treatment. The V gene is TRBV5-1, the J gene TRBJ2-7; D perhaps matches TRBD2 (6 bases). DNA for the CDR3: TGCGCCAGCAGCCCGGAGGGCGGTTTCTACGAGCAGTACTTC. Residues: CASSPEGGFYEQYF.